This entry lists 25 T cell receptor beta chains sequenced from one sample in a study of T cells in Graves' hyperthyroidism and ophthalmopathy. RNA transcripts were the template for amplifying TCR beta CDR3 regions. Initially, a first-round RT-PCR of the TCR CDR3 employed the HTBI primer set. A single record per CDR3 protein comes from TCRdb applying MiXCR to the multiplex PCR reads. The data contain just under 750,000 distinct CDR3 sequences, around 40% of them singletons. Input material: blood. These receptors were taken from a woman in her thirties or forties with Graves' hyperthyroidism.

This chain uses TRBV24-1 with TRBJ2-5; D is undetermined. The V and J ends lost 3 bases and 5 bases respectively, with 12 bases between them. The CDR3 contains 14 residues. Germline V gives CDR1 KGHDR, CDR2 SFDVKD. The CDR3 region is CATSDPWDVETQYF. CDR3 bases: TGTGCCACCAGTGATCCCTGGGATGTGGAGACCCAGTACTTC.

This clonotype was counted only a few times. CDR3 loop: CAIRETALNEKLFF. As DNA, the CDR3 is TGTGCCATCCGGGAGACAGCTTTAAATGAAAAACTGTTTTTT. V usage is TRBV6-6 and J usage is TRBJ1-4; D is possibly TRBD1 (5 bases). Trimming pared 10 bases from V and 5 bases from J, leaving 17 bases between. The CDR3 is made up of 14 amino acids. Germline CDR1 and CDR2: MNHNY and SVGAGI (reference sequence).

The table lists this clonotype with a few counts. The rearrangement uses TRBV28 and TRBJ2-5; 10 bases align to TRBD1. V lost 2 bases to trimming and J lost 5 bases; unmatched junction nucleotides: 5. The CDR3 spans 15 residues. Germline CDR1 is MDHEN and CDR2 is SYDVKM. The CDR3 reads CASSLRDRGDETQYF. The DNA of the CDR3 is TGTGCCAGCAGTTTAAGGGACAGGGGTGATGAGACCCAGTACTTC.

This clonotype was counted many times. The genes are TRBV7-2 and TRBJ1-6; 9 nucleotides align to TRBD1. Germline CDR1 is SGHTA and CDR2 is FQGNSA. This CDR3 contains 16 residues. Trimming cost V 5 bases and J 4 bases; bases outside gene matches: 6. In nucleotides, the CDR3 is TGTGCCAGCAGCCGGGACAGGGCGACTTATAATTCACCCCTCCACTTT. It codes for CASSRDRATYNSPLHF.

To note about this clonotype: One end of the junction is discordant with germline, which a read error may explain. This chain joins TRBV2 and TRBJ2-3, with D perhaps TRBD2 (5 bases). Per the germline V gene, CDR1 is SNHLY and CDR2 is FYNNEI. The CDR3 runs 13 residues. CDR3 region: CASGEGSLRAQYF. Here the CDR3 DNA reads TGTGCCAGCGGTGAGGGCTCGCTTAGGGCGCAGTATTTT. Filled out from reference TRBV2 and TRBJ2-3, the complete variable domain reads EPEVTQTPSHQVTQMGQEVILRCVPISNHLYFYWYRQILGQKVEFLVSFYNNEISEKSEIFDDQFSVERPDGSNFTLKIRSTKLEDSAMYFCASGEGSLRAQYFGPGTRLTVL.

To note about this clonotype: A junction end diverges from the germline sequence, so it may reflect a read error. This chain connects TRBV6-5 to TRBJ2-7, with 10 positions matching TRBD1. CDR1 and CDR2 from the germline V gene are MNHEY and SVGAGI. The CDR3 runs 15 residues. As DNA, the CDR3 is TGTGCCATCAGTTACTTCGGGACAGGGGCCTACGAGCAGTACTTC. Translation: CAISYFGTGAYEQYF.

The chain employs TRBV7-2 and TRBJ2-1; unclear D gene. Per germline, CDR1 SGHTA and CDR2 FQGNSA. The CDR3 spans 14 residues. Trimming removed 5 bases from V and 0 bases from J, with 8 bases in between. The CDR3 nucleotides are TGTGCCAGCAGCCCGGTAGGCTCCTACAATGAGCAGTTCTTC. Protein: CASSPVGSYNEQFF.

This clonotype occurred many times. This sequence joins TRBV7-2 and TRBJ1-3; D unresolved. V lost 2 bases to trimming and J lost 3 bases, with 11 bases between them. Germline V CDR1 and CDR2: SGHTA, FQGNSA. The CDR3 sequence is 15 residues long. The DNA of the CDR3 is TGTGCCAGCAGCTTAAGTCCGGGTGGTGGAAACACCATATATTTT. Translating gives CASSLSPGGGNTIYF.

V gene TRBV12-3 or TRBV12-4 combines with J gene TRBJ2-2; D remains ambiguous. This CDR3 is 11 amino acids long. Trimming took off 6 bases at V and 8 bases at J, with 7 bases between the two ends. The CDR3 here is CASSTLGELFF. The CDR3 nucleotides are TGTGCCAGCAGCACCCTAGGGGAGCTGTTTTTT.

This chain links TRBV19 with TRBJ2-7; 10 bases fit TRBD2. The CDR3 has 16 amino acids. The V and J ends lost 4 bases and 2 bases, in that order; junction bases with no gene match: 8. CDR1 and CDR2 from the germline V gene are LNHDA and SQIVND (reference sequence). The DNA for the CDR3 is TGTGCCAGTAGTAGGACTAGCGGTAAGGAGACCTACGAGCAGTACTTC. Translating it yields CASSRTSGKETYEQYF.

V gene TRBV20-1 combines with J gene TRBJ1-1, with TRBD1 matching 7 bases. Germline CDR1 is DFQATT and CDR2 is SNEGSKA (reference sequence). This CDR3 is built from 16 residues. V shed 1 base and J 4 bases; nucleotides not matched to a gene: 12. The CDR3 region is CSARAGARGWGTEAFF. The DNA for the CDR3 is TGCAGTGCTAGAGCGGGCGCCAGGGGGTGGGGCACTGAAGCTTTCTTT.

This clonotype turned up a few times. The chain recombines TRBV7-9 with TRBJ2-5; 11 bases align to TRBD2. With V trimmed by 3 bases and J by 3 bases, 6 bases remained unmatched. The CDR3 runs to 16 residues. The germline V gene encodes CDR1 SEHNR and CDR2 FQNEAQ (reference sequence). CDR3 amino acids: CASSFSRGLAEETQYF. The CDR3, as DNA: TGTGCCAGCAGCTTTTCGAGGGGACTAGCGGAAGAGACCCAGTACTTC.

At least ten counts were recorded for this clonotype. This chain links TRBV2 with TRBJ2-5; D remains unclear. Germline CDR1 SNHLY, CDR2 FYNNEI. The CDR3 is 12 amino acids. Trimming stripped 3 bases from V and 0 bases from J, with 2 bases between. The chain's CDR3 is CASSENQETQYF. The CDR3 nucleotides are TGTGCCAGCAGTGAGAACCAAGAGACCCAGTACTTC. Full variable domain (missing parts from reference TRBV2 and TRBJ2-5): EPEVTQTPSHQVTQMGQEVILRCVPISNHLYFYWYRQILGQKVEFLVSFYNNEISEKSEIFDDQFSVERPDGSNFTLKIRSTKLEDSAMYFCASSENQETQYFGPGTRLLVL.

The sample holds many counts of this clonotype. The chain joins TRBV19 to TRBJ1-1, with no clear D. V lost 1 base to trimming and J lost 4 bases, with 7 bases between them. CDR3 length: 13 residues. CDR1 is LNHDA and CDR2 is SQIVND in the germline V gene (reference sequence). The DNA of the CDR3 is TGTGCCAGTAGTATAGCGACTGTCACTGAAGCTTTCTTT. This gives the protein CASSIATVTEAFF.

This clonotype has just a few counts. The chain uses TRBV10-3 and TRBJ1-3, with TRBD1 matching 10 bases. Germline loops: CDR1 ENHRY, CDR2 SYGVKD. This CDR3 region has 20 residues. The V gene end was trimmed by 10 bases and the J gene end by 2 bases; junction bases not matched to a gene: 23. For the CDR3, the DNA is TGTGCCAGCAGAGTGGAGACTGACCAATCCGGGACAGGGGCTGGAAACACCATATATTTT. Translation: CASRVETDQSGTGAGNTIYF.

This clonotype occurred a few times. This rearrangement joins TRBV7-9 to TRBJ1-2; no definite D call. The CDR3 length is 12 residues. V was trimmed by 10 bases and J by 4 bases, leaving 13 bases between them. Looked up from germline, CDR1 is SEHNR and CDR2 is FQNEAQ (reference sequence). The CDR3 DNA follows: TGTGCCATTGTGGTCAACTCCTATGGCTACACCTTC. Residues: CAIVVNSYGYTF.

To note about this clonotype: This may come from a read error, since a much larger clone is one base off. The CDR3 nucleotides read TGTGCCAGTCGATTCGACCGTACCCGGACAGGGGAAGAAAAACTGTTTTTT. This codes for CASRFDRTRTGEEKLFF. This chain connects TRBV2 to TRBJ1-4; 9 nucleotides agree with TRBD1. The junction had 19 bases not matched to a gene; V was cut back by 9 bases and J by 8 bases. CDR3 length: 17 amino acids. Germline CDR1 SNHLY, CDR2 FYNNEI.

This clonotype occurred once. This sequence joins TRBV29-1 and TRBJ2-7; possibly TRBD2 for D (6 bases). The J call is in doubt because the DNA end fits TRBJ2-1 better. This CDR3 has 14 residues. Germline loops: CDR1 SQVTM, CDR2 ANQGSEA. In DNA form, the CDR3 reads TGCAGTGCTAGACGGCGGGGTCAGAGCGATGAGCAGTTCTTC. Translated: CSARRRGQSDEQFF.

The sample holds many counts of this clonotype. CDR3 residues: CASSPFTAEKLFF. CDR3 sequence (DNA): TGTGCCAGCAGCCCCTTTACGGCCGAAAAACTGTTTTTT. The chain is built from TRBV7-2 and TRBJ1-4; the D is unclear. CDR3 length equals 13 residues. Per the germline V gene, CDR1 is SGHTA and CDR2 is FQGNSA. The V end lost 5 bases, the J end lost 8 bases, and 12 bases lay between the germline ends.

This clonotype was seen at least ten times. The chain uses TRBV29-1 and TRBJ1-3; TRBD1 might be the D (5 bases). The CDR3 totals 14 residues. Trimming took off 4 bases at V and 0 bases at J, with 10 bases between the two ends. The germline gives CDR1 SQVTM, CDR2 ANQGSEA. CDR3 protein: CSVGGRASGNTIYF. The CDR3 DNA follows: TGCAGCGTTGGGGGCAGGGCCTCTGGAAACACCATATATTTT.

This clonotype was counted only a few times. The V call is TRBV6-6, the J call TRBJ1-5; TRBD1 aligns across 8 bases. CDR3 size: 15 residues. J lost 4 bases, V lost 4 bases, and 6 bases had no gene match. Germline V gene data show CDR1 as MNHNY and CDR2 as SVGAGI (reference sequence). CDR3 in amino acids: CASSSTGGRNQPQHF. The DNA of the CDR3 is TGTGCCAGCAGTTCTACAGGGGGAAGGAATCAGCCCCAGCATTTT.

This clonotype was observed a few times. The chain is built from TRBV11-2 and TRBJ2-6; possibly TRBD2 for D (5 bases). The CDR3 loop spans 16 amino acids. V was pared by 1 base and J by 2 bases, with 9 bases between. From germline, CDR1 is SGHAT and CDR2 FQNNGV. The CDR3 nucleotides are TGTGCCAGCAGCTTAGTAACGGGGACTGGGGCCAACGTCCTGACTTTC. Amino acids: CASSLVTGTGANVLTF.

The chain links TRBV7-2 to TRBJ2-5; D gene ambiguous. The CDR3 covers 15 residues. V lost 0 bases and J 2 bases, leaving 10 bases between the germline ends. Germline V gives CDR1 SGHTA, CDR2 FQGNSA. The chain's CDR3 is CASSLAPGYQETQYF. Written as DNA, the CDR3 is TGTGCCAGCAGCTTAGCGCCTGGGTATCAAGAGACCCAGTACTTC.

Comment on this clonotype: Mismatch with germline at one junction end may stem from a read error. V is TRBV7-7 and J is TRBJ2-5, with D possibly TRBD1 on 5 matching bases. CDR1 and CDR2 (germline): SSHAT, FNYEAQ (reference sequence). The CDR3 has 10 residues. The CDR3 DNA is TGTGCTAGCAGTCAAGGGGACCAGTACTTC. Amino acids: CASSQGDQYF. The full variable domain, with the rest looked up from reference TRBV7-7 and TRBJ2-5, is GAGVSQSPRYKVTKRGQDVTLRCDPISSHATLYWYQQALGQGPEFLTYFNYEAQPDKSGLPSDRFSAERPEGSISTLTIQRTEQRDSAMYRCASSQGDQYFGPGTRLLVL.

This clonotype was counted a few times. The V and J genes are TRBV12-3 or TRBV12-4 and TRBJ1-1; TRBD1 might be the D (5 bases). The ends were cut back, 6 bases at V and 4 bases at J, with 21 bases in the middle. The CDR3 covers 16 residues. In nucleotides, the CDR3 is TGTGCCAGCAGCCCTAACCTCAGGGTTTTAGGCACTGAAGCTTTCTTT. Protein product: CASSPNLRVLGTEAFF.